This TCR beta chain derives from a study of shared clonotypes between healthy human individuals (dated by TCRdb to 2018 to 2021). Study-level background: The cohort comprised a couple of women and a few men aged 18 to 49 years. The study deeply sequenced blood TCR repertoires of five healthy adults to estimate repertoire size and the extent of clonotype sharing between individuals. Libraries were prepared and TCR repertoires were sequenced by different laboratories using diverse techniques, in order to increase sequencing depth and limit assay-specific biases. For each donor, CD4 naive and CD4 memory were each given three plates, CD8 naive was given two plates, and CD8 memory was given one plate. Per donor, leukapheresis produced somewhere between about 0.94 and 8.9 billion PBMCs. What the research found in general, with its limitations: Even with the large sequencing depth, rarefaction of the sorted-subset datasets indicated that sequencing was incomplete. Sampling was restricted to blood, and TCR repertoires in tissues likely differ from the TCR repertoires found in blood. Estimated clonotype richness was generally larger for naive than for memory subsets. Compared with non-shared clonotypes, clonotypes shared by all four sorted-subset donors had higher generation probabilities. The genetic and exposure-history diversity represented was limited by the small number of donors. Across a few donors, approximately 5% of naive CD4, approximately 4% of naive CD8, approximately 2.5% of memory CD4, and 0.4% of memory CD8 clonotypes were shared. Pairwise subsampling led to the expectation that sequencing depth would affect the degree of clonotype sharing among donors.

The donors were healthy, HIV-negative adults who had no recently reported acute infections or vaccinations. Every donor was a Caucasian adult living in Nashville, Tennessee, USA. CD4+ T cells were enriched through magnetic negative selection, after which naive cells were positively selected on CD45RA and the remaining negative fraction served as the memory subset. Blood was obtained by leukapheresis, after which PBMCs were separated by Ficoll-Histopaque density gradient centrifugation and cryopreserved in liquid nitrogen vapor phase. Purity and quantity of every magnetically sorted T cell population were checked by analytical flow cytometry. Genomic DNA was isolated from every sorted fraction and measured by UV absorbance on a Nanodrop 2000c. This clone was picked up a small number of times. What antigen it recognizes has not been identified. There are no base qualities to consult, and no much larger clone falls within one base.

Using the deep immunoSEQ assay, TCR CDR3 regions were amplified from genomic DNA by multiplex PCR. Genomic DNA extracted from each cell subset was distributed evenly over all wells of several immunoSEQ 96-well plates, and each plate served as one replicate. For sorted subsets, 150 to 250 ng genomic DNA, equal to tens of thousands of T cell genomes, was loaded into each replicate PCR. Purified libraries were quantified with a Qubit 3.0 fluorometer, sized on a Bioanalyzer 2100, and re-quantified with the KAPA Library Quantification kit. Each immunoSEQ 96-well plate was sequenced on its own single-read 150-cycle Illumina NextSeq 550 flow cell. The authors processed their data as follows. Because the immunoSEQ output held only junctional sequences and lacked quality scores, the filtering could not match the filtering applied to full-length reads. To assign V/J genes and CDR3, sequences were annotated using PyIR, a Python wrapper for IgBLAST v1.9, with IMGT germline references. Reads were filtered out if the reads had weak V/J assignments (E-value above 1e-6), no CDR3, stop codons, out-of-frame junctions, or ambiguous translated residues. A V3J clonotype was defined by an identical inferred V gene, J gene, and CDR3 amino acid sequence. The percentage overlap between two repertoires was calculated by dividing the number of shared unique clonotypes by the size of the smaller repertoire. Repertoire richness was assessed with RTK rarefaction, the Chao1 estimator, and Recon v2.1 estimates of unobserved clonotypes. For all TCRbeta clonotypes obtained by the gDNA method from a few donors, generation probabilities were computed with OLGA. Here the immuneACCESS table is served through TCRdb, limited to in-frame sequences with V and J called. Missing clones are a known gap in these copies; in checked studies unresolved V genes cover under half, and the rest lacks a known reason. V and J calls and clone size come straight from that table; D and trimming were deduced from the DNA. The table for this sample lists about 670,000 clones; approximately 79% of them were counted only once. Under 2% of the sample is in the top ten clones.

CDR1 MDHEN and CDR2 SYDVKM were looked up in the germline V gene. Germline trimming: 11 bases from V, 5 bases from J; junction bases outside gene matches: 12. The CDR3 contains 15 residues, cysteine and phenylalanine counted. The kept DNA is CDR3 alone, 45 bases in frame from the first base. The sample consisted of memory CD4+ T cells sorted from blood. The sample's cell subset or site label is to be understood as: CD45RA-negative fraction. The chain was built from TRBV28 and TRBJ2-3, with 11 middle bases fitting TRBD2. This clonotype originated in a woman in her twenties or thirties in good health. The encoded CDR3 is CAGSTSGSSEDTQYF. The sequence in DNA is TGTGCCGGAAGTACTAGCGGGAGTTCGGAAGATACGCAGTATTTT.